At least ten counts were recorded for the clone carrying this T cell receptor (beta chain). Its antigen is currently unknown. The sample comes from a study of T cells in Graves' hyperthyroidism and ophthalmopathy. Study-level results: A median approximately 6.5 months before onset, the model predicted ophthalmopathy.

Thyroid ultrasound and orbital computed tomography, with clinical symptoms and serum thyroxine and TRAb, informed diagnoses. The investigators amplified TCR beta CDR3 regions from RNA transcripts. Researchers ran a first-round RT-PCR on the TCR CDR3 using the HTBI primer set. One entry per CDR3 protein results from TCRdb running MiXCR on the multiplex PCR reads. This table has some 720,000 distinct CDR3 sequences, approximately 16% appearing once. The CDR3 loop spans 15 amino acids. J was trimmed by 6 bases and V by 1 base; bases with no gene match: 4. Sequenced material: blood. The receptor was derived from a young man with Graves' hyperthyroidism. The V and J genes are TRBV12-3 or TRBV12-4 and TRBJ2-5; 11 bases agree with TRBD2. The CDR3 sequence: CASSLEASGGKTQYF. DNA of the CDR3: TGTGCCAGCAGTTTAGAGGCTAGCGGGGGGAAGACCCAGTACTTC.